The 9 T cell receptor beta chains listed next were all sequenced from one sample in a study of blood T cell repertoires in COVID-19. Measured with immunoSEQ multiplex PCR; TCRdb has only the in-frame clones, and not every one. Among 95,000 to 150,000 clones listed, over 80% were seen once. Sequenced material: peripheral blood. The receptors derive from a woman aged 70-85 years with acute or convalescent COVID-19.

This clone appeared once. The V and J genes are TRBV29-1 and TRBJ1-1; 9 bases are a match to TRBD1. Trimming removed 6 bases from V and 5 bases from J; junction bases left unmatched: 16. The CDR3 is 16 residues long. Germline CDR1 and CDR2: SQVTM and ANQGSEA. The CDR3 loop is CSVPGPGQGFRTEAFF. The CDR3 region has the DNA TGCAGCGTCCCAGGACCCGGACAGGGGTTTCGGACTGAAGCTTTCTTT.

The chain uses TRBV11-2 and TRBJ1-1; 9 bases agree with TRBD1. The V segment lost 8 bases and the J segment 9 bases; nucleotides outside the gene matches: 10. Germline CDR1 is SGHAT and CDR2 is FQNNGV. CDR3 length equals 13 residues. The chain's CDR3 is CASSRDRDEKAFF. The CDR3 DNA reads TGTGCCAGCTCCCGGGACAGGGATGAAAAAGCTTTCTTT.

The chain uses TRBV3-1 (or the pseudogene TRBV3-2) and TRBJ1-1; 7 positions agree with TRBD1. The CDR3 is 11 amino acids. Trimming removed 1 base from V and 10 bases from J; junction bases left unmatched: 0. Germline V gives CDR1 LGHDT, CDR2 YNNKEL (reference sequence). The CDR3 bases are TGTGCCAGCAGCCAAGGGACAGGAGCTTTCTTT. Amino acids: CASSQGTGAFF.

The rearrangement links TRBV30 to TRBJ2-5; maybe TRBD2 (7 bases). CDR1 is GTSNPN and CDR2 is SVGIG in the germline V gene (reference sequence). V lost 5 bases and J 4 bases, leaving 17 bases between the germline ends. The CDR3 covers 14 residues. The CDR3 nucleotides read TGTGCCTGGGGGGGGGCGTCGGTCCCAGAGACCCAGTACTTC. Translating it yields CAWGGASVPETQYF.

The chain joins TRBV18 to TRBJ1-1, with D hard to call. The length of the CDR3 is 13 residues. Germline CDR1 KGHSH, CDR2 LQKENI. V was trimmed by 3 bases and J by 0 bases, leaving 5 bases between them. The chain's CDR3 is CASSPGMNTEAFF. The CDR3 DNA follows: TGTGCCAGCTCACCGGGCATGAACACTGAAGCTTTCTTT. Full variable domain (rest looked up from reference TRBV18 and TRBJ1-1): NAGVMQNPRHLVRRRGQEARLRCSPMKGHSHVYWYRQLPEEGLKFMVYLQKENIIDESGMPKERFSAEFPKEGPSILRIQQVVRGDSAAYFCASSPGMNTEAFFGQGTRLTVV.

V is TRBV18 and J is TRBJ2-5, with a possible D match to TRBD1 (5 bases). This CDR3 region has 14 residues. Trimming took 2 bases from V and 5 from J, leaving 12 bases between them. Per germline, CDR1 KGHSH and CDR2 LQKENI. The CDR3 loop reads CASSPSSQAETQYF. The CDR3 DNA follows: TGTGCCAGCTCACCATCATCACAGGCGGAGACCCAGTACTTC.

The chain is built from TRBV6-5 and TRBJ1-3; unclear D gene. This CDR3 region has 14 residues. Germline V gene data show CDR1 as MNHEY and CDR2 as SVGAGI. Between the trimmed V and J ends, which lost 2 bases and 0 bases, there was a span of 5 bases. CDR3: CASSYGSSGNTIYF. CDR3 nucleotides: TGTGCCAGCAGTTACGGGAGCTCTGGAAACACCATATATTTT.

This clone was seen just once. V is TRBV27 and J is TRBJ2-3, with D unresolved. Germline lookup yields CDR1 MNHEY and CDR2 SMNVEV (reference sequence). This CDR3 has 15 residues. V dropped 2 bases and J dropped 0 bases, with 9 bases sitting between them. The CDR3 nucleotides are TGTGCCAGCAGTTTAGGGCATCCTAGCACAGATACGCAGTATTTT. Encoded protein: CASSLGHPSTDTQYF.

V gene TRBV7-9 combines with J gene TRBJ1-5; D is possibly TRBD1 (5 bases). V lost 0 bases and J lost 5, with 14 bases in between. The CDR3 loop spans 16 amino acids. Germline loops: CDR1 SEHNR, CDR2 FQNEAQ (reference sequence). CDR3 loop: CASSLAPGEWDQPQHF. The CDR3 DNA reads TGTGCCAGCAGCTTAGCCCCGGGGGAGTGGGATCAGCCCCAGCATTTT.